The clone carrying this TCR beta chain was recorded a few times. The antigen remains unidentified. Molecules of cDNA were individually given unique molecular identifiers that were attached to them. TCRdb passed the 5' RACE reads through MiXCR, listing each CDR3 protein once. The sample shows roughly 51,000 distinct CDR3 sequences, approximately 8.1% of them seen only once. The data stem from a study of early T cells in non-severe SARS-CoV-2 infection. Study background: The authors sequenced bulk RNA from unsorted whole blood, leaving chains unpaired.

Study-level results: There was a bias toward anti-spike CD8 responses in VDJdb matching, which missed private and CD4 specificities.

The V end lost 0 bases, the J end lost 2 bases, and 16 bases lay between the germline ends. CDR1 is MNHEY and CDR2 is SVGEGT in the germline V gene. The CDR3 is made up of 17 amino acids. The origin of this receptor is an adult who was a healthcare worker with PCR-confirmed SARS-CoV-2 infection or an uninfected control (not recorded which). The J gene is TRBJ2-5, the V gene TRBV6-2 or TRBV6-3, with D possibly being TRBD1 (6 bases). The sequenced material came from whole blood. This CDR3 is CASSYSRGVQGQETQYF. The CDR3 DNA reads TGTGCCAGCAGTTACTCGAGGGGTGTCCAGGGGCAAGAGACCCAGTACTTC.